The source of this TCR beta chain is a study of CD8+CD57+ T cells in acquired aplastic anemia. The study, taken as a whole, reports: The study identified under 30 CD8+ CDR3 sequences shared by patients and controls. Patients and controls had CD8+ Simpson's diversity values that were not significantly distinct.

All sequencing subjects had displayed CD8+CD57+ cell expansion on flow cytometry. In the case of this clonotype: The antigen is unknown.

CDR3 and TCR beta VDJ profiling relied on genomic DNA as the template. TCRdb used MiXCR to reprocess the reads, holding one entry per CDR3 protein. The sample shows under 200,000 distinct CDR3 sequences, 45% to 50% of them seen only once. Sequencing was done on a sample of sorted CD4+, CD8+, or CD8+CD57+ T cells (not recorded which) from PBMCs. The sequence derives from a human donor with aplastic anemia.

The CDR3 DNA follows: TGTGCCAGCAGAAAACCGGGACAGGGTACGAACACCGGGGAGCTGTTTTTT. The encoded protein is CASRKPGQGTNTGELFF. The chain links TRBV11-1 to TRBJ2-2, with 9 nucleotides matching TRBD1. CDR1 and CDR2 from the germline V gene are SGHAT and FQDESV (reference sequence). The CDR3 sequence is 17 residues long. The V and J ends lost 6 bases and 0 bases, in that order; junction bases with no gene match: 8.